This T cell receptor beta chain was retrieved from a study of T-cell memory formation after mild COVID-19. For the study at large: Largely donor-specific TCR clusters were found.

The CDR3 covers 15 residues. Germline CDR1 and CDR2: DFQATT and SNEGSKA (reference sequence). V lost 2 bases, J lost 7 bases, and 13 bases stayed unmatched. UMIs and sample barcodes were carried by the TCR alpha and TCR beta cDNA libraries that 5'RACE produced using constant-segment primers. TCRdb redid the calling of the 5' RACE reads with MiXCR, one entry per CDR3 protein. The data hold more than 35,000 distinct CDR3 sequences, with over 5% observed a single time. This TCR derives from an adult who had mild COVID-19 (a few samples of this study predate the infection). Cell type and time point are not known. The rearrangement links TRBV20-1 to TRBJ1-2, with 7 bases identical to TRBD1. The sequencing sample was made of PBMCs or a T cell subset sorted from them (not recorded which). The DNA of the CDR3 is TGCAGTGCTAGACCAACCGACAGGGTGACAAGTGGCTACACCTTC. This codes for CSARPTDRVTSGYTF.